The present TCR beta chain was sequenced within a study of shared clonotypes between healthy human individuals (dated by TCRdb to the early 2020s). Regarding the research as a whole: Two women and a few men aged 18 to 49 years were included in the cohort. To estimate repertoire size and how much clonotypes are shared between individuals, the study performed deep sequencing of blood TCR repertoires from 4 to 6 healthy adults. Per donor, leukapheresis produced somewhere between about 0.94 and 9.5 billion PBMCs. To increase sequencing depth and limit assay-specific biases, TCR repertoire library preparation and sequencing were carried out by different laboratories using diverse techniques. For each donor, CD4 naive and CD4 memory were each run on three plates, CD8 naive on two plates, and CD8 memory on one plate.

In regard to this clone: The specificity of this receptor is unknown. It has no much larger one-base neighbor in the sample; base qualities were not kept.

Inclusive of the bounding cysteine and phenylalanine, the CDR3 is 13 residues long. The read is trimmed to its CDR3 DNA, 39 bases read in frame from base 1. V is reduced by 5 bases and J by 6 bases, leaving a spacing of 10 bases between them. Via the germline V gene, CDR1 is SGHVS and CDR2 FQNEAQ. TCR CDR3 regions were amplified from genomic DNA by multiplex PCR using the deep immunoSEQ assay. Genomic DNA extracted from each cell subset was distributed evenly over all wells of several immunoSEQ 96-well plates, and each plate served as one replicate. For sorted subsets, 200 to 250 ng of genomic DNA, equivalent to 25,000 to 30,000 T cell genomes, went into each replicate PCR. Purified libraries were quantified with a Qubit 3.0 fluorometer, sized on a Bioanalyzer 2100, and re-quantified with the KAPA Library Quantification kit. A separate single-read 150-cycle Illumina NextSeq 550 flow cell was used to sequence each immunoSEQ 96-well plate. Concerning the study's data processing: The immunoSEQ output contained only junctional sequences without quality scores, so filtering could not match that applied to full-length reads. Sequences were annotated with PyIR, a Python wrapper for IgBLAST v1.9, and V/J genes and CDR3 were assigned using IMGT germline references. Reads were filtered out if the reads had weak V/J assignments (E-value above 1e-6), no CDR3, stop codons, out-of-frame junctions, or ambiguous translated residues. V3J clonotypes were defined as sequences sharing an identical inferred V gene, J gene, and CDR3 amino acid sequence. Percentage overlap between repertoires was calculated by dividing the number of shared unique clonotypes by the size of the smaller repertoire. Repertoire richness was assessed with RTK rarefaction, the Chao1 estimator, and Recon v2.1 estimates of unobserved clonotypes. OLGA was used to compute generation probabilities for all TCRbeta clonotypes that the gDNA method yielded from a few donors. TCRdb carries this immuneACCESS record with in-frame sequences only. Its versions omit some clonotypes, under half of them owing to an unresolved V gene in the studies checked, with the rest unexplained. From that table come the V and J calls and clone size; the DNA was used to work out D and trimming. The sample table lists hundreds of thousands of clones, 95% to 96% of them with a count of one. The top ten constitute 0.11% of the sample.

The investigation overall reported the following: Sampling was limited to blood, and TCR repertoires in tissue likely differ from TCR repertoires in blood. Estimated clonotype richness was generally larger for naive than for memory subsets. When a handful of donors were compared, the shared fraction of clonotypes was around 4.6% for naive CD4, approximately 3.5% for naive CD8, roughly 2.3% for memory CD4, and roughly 0.4% for memory CD8. Compared with non-shared clonotypes, clonotypes shared by all four sorted-subset donors had higher generation probabilities. Because the study included only a small number of donors, the genetic and exposure-history diversity represented was limited. Pairwise subsampling indicated that sequencing depth was expected to affect the degree of clonotype sharing among donors. Even with the large sequencing depth, rarefaction of the sorted-subset datasets indicated that sequencing was incomplete.

CD8 naive samples were CD45RO-negative cells positively selected for CCR7, giving a CD45RA+CCR7+ population that excluded TemRA cells. Healthy HIV-negative adults with no recently reported acute infections or vaccinations were included as donors. Every donor was a Caucasian adult residing in Nashville, Tennessee, USA. Blood was obtained by leukapheresis, after which PBMCs were separated by Ficoll-Histopaque density gradient centrifugation and cryopreserved in liquid nitrogen vapor phase. Purity and quantity of every magnetically sorted T cell population were checked by analytical flow cytometry. From each sorted fraction, genomic DNA was isolated and quantified by UV absorbance on a Nanodrop 2000c.

The sequence derives from a woman under 40 in good health. Sample: naive CD8+ T cells sorted from blood. This specimen's cell subset or site label, interpreted: CD45RA+CCR7+. The V gene is TRBV7-8 and the J gene is TRBJ2-2, with the D gene not confidently named. The CDR3 corresponds to CASSLTGPGELFF. DNA sequence: TGTGCCAGCAGCCTCACCGGCCCCGGGGAGCTGTTTTTT. The reference TRBV7-8 and TRBJ2-2 proteins fill in what lies around the CDR3, so the full variable domain reads GAGVSQSPRYKVAKRGQDVALRCDPISGHVSLFWYQQALGQGPEFLTYFQNEAQLDKSGLPSDRFFAERPEGSVSTLKIQRTQQEDSAVYLCASSLTGPGELFFGEGSRLTVL.